This is a list of T cell receptor beta chains from one sample in a study of technical replicates of blood from a handful of donors. Profiling relied on immunoSEQ multiplex PCR, and the TCRdb table lists in-frame clones only, not all of them. Seen here are 70,000 to 85,000 clones, about nine tenths observed once, and the top ten hold roughly 0.41%. What was sequenced was T cells isolated from PBMCs. The receptors shown here come from a human donor in good health. Both conserved end residues are part of each CDR3. The D gene is left open where the match is weak. Rows give clone size only sometimes, using once, few, many, or a class for an expanded clone.

j_call,clone_size,v_call,d_call,cdr3_aa,cdr3_nt
TRBJ2-3,NA,TRBV28,NA,CASSFISSTDTQYF,TGTGCCAGCAGTTTTATTTCCAGCACAGATACGCAGTATTTT
TRBJ2-7,NA,TRBV28,NA,CASSLAGRPYEQYF,TGTGCCAGCAGTTTGGCAGGTCGACCCTACGAGCAGTACTTC
TRBJ1-2,NA,TRBV6-5,NA,CASSSSDQFLVYGYTF,TGTGCCAGCAGTTCCAGTGACCAGTTTCTAGTCTATGGCTACACCTTC
TRBJ1-2,NA,TRBV20-1,NA,CSGGTYYGYTF,TGCAGTGGAGGCACTTACTATGGCTACACCTTC
TRBJ2-7,NA,TRBV28,TRBD2,CASSFFPESSGSSYEQYF,TGTGCCAGCAGTTTTTTTCCCGAATCTAGCGGGAGCTCCTACGAGCAGTACTTC
TRBJ2-7,NA,TRBV5-6,TRBD1,CASSHGTGVNEQYF,TGTGCCAGCAGCCATGGGACAGGGGTAAACGAGCAGTACTTC
TRBJ1-1,NA,TRBV4-3,NA,CASSQLPRSDTEAFF,TGCGCCAGCAGCCAATTACCAAGATCGGACACTGAAGCTTTCTTT
TRBJ1-5,NA,TRBV28,TRBD1,CASSLWTGGDPQHF,TGTGCCAGCAGTTTATGGACAGGGGGGGACCCCCAGCATTTT
TRBJ2-5,NA,TRBV5-1,NA,CASSLAGVSGETQYF,TGCGCCAGCAGCTTGGCGGGAGTTAGTGGAGAGACCCAGTACTTC
TRBJ1-1,NA,TRBV5-1,NA,CASSFMEEYNTEAFF,TGCGCCAGCAGCTTTATGGAGGAATACAACACTGAAGCTTTCTTT
TRBJ1-1,once,TRBV9,NA,CASSVGERAEAFF,TGTGCCAGCAGCGTAGGAGAAAGAGCTGAAGCTTTCTTT
TRBJ1-3,NA,TRBV7-8,NA,CASSSSPPGNTIYF,TGTGCCAGCAGCTCCAGTCCTCCTGGAAACACCATATATTTT
TRBJ1-1,few,TRBV6-1,NA,CASSLEFMNTEAFF,TGTGCCAGCAGTTTAGAGTTCATGAACACTGAAGCTTTCTTT
TRBJ1-1,few,TRBV5-4,TRBD1,CASNRGTEAFF,TGTGCCAGCAACAGGGGTACTGAAGCTTTCTTT
TRBJ1-4,NA,TRBV18,NA,CASSPIRGFATNEKLFF,TGTGCCAGCTCACCAATAAGGGGGTTTGCAACTAATGAAAAACTGTTTTTT
TRBJ1-5,once,TRBV5-4,TRBD1,CASSADRVQPQHF,TGTGCCAGCAGCGCGGACAGGGTCCAGCCCCAGCATTTT
TRBJ1-3,once,TRBV4-1,NA,CASSQEGGDTIYF,TGCGCCAGCAGCCAAGAAGGAGGAGACACCATATATTTT
TRBJ2-1,NA,TRBV12-5,TRBD2,CASGLVVAGGPNEQFF,TGTGCTAGTGGTTTGGTCGTAGCGGGAGGGCCCAATGAGCAGTTCTTC
TRBJ1-5,NA,TRBV19,TRBD1,CASSMKQGAFGQPQHF,TGTGCCAGTAGTATGAAACAGGGGGCTTTTGGTCAGCCCCAGCATTTT
TRBJ1-4,NA,TRBV29-1,NA,CSVGQRLNEKLFF,TGCAGCGTTGGTCAGCGACTAAATGAAAAACTGTTTTTT
TRBJ2-7,NA,TRBV18,NA,CASSPPTSRPTPYEQYF,TGTGCCAGCTCACCACCGACTTCTCGACCTACTCCCTACGAGCAGTACTTC
TRBJ2-7,once,TRBV30,NA,CAWSPSPGAYEQYF,TGTGCCTGGAGCCCGAGTCCGGGGGCCTACGAGCAGTACTTC
TRBJ1-1,NA,TRBV7-7,TRBD1,CASSLGQGVTEAFF,TGTGCCAGCAGCCTCGGACAGGGTGTCACTGAAGCTTTCTTT